These T cell receptor beta chains were read from a single sample in a study of glioma-infiltrating T cells after dendritic cell vaccination. The table came from immunoSEQ multiplex PCR; TCRdb's copy has only in-frame clones and leaves some out. The sample lists 85,000 to 100,000 clones; 75% to 90% were seen once. Sequenced material: blood, taken after dendritic cell vaccination. These receptors originate from a human donor with glioblastoma. The CDR3 runs from the conserved cysteine through the conserved F or W. The D gene is left open where the match is weak. Clone size is stated in some rows and not others, as once, few, many or a class when expanded.

CDR3aa | CDR3nt | d_gene | j_gene | v_gene | abundance
CSVKGQGRAFF | TGCAGTGTCAAGGGCCAGGGCCGGGCTTTCTTT | . | TRBJ1-1 | TRBV20-1 | .
CASSGAGGSGDTQYF | TGTGCCAGTAGTGGGGCGGGAGGGTCGGGAGATACGCAGTATTTT | TRBD2 | TRBJ2-3 | TRBV19 | .
CATRFTVNTEAFF | TGTGCCACCAGGTTTACAGTGAACACTGAAGCTTTCTTT | . | TRBJ1-1 | TRBV6-5 | .
CASRRYIGLYEQYF | TGTGCCAGCAGGCGCTACATCGGACTCTACGAGCAGTACTTC | . | TRBJ2-7 | TRBV6-1 | .
CASSKRRTGGRYNEQFF | TGTGCCAGCAGCAAACGTCGTACGGGAGGGAGGTACAATGAGCAGTTCTTC | . | TRBJ2-1 | TRBV21-1 | .
CASSLTSGSLISEQFF | TGCGCCAGCAGCTTGACTAGCGGGAGTCTGATTAGCGAGCAGTTCTTC | TRBD2 | TRBJ2-1 | TRBV5-1 | .
CASSPRQGARAKNIQYF | TGTGCCAGCAGTCCCCGACAGGGGGCGAGAGCCAAAAACATTCAGTACTTC | TRBD1 | TRBJ2-4 | TRBV27 | .
CASSLGLAGLQETQYF | TGCGCCAGCAGCTTGGGGCTAGCGGGTCTACAAGAGACCCAGTACTTC | TRBD2 | TRBJ2-5 | TRBV5-1 | .
CASSIYVASSSYEQYF | TGTGCCAGTAGTATTTACGTAGCGTCGAGCTCCTACGAGCAGTACTTC | . | TRBJ2-7 | TRBV19 | once
CASSRTASGNTIYF | TGTGCCAGCAGCCGGACAGCCTCTGGAAACACCATATATTTT | . | TRBJ1-3 | TRBV6-5 | .
CASSQHRGQNEKLFF | TGCGCCAGCAGCCAGCACAGGGGGCAGAATGAAAAACTGTTTTTT | TRBD1 | TRBJ1-4 | TRBV4-3 | .
CASSSGLAGGVYEQYF | TGTGCCAGCAGTTCGGGACTAGCGGGGGGTGTCTACGAGCAGTACTTC | TRBD2 | TRBJ2-7 | TRBV6-5 | .
CASREILVFNQPQHF | TGTGCCAGCAGAGAGATTTTGGTTTTCAATCAGCCCCAGCATTTT | . | TRBJ1-5 | TRBV6-1 | .
CASSFGVSYEQYF | TGCGCCAGCAGTTTCGGGGTGTCCTACGAGCAGTACTTC | . | TRBJ2-7 | TRBV5-1 | .
CASTGTSSYEQYF | TGTGCCAGCACCGGGACATCCTCCTACGAGCAGTACTTC | . | TRBJ2-7 | TRBV6-1 | .
CASSFGGGVDEQFF | TGTGCCAGCAGCTTCGGAGGAGGGGTCGATGAGCAGTTCTTC | . | TRBJ2-1 | TRBV7-9 | .
CASRRQGGNEKLFF | TGTGCCAGCAGGCGACAGGGTGGGAATGAAAAACTGTTTTTT | TRBD1 | TRBJ1-4 | TRBV13 | once
CSATGQRNTEAFF | TGCAGCGCCACTGGACAGAGGAACACTGAAGCTTTCTTT | . | TRBJ1-1 | TRBV29-1 | .
CASSPIQAGANNEQFF | TGTGCCAGCAGCCCAATTCAAGCGGGGGCAAACAATGAGCAGTTCTTC | TRBD2 | TRBJ2-1 | TRBV25-1 | .
CASSPEASAGELFF | TGTGCCAGCTCACCCGAGGCCTCAGCCGGGGAGCTGTTTTTT | . | TRBJ2-2 | TRBV18 | .
CASSYGQGAGNTIYF | TGTGCCAGCAGCTATGGACAGGGAGCCGGAAACACCATATATTTT | TRBD1 | TRBJ1-3 | TRBV7-9 | .
CASSSRQVTDNEQFF | TGTGCCAGCAGTTCCCGACAGGTAACTGACAATGAGCAGTTCTTC | . | TRBJ2-1 | TRBV27 | .
CASSLGQGMDEQYF | TGCGCCAGCAGCTTGGGACAGGGAATGGACGAGCAGTACTTC | TRBD1 | TRBJ2-7 | TRBV5-1 | .
CASSPNFGQGAYTEAFF | TGTGCCAGCTCACCAAACTTTGGACAGGGGGCGTACACTGAAGCTTTCTTT | TRBD1 | TRBJ1-1 | TRBV18 | .
CASRGPSEQFF | TGTGCCAGTAGGGGCCCGAGTGAGCAGTTCTTC | . | TRBJ2-1 | TRBV19 | .
CASSPGQGEAQYF | TGTGCCAGCAGTCCCGGACAGGGGGAGGCCCAGTACTTC | TRBD1 | TRBJ2-5 | TRBV6-5 | .
CASSLPVGNTEAFF | TGTGCCAGCAGCTTACCGGTCGGGAACACTGAAGCTTTCTTT | . | TRBJ1-1 | TRBV7-9 | .
CASSTRQGALSTEAFF | TGTGCCAGCAGCACCCGACAGGGGGCATTATCCACTGAAGCTTTCTTT | TRBD1 | TRBJ1-1 | TRBV5-6 | .
CASSLGVGPNEQFF | TGTGCCAGTAGTTTGGGTGTGGGGCCCAATGAGCAGTTCTTC | . | TRBJ2-1 | TRBV19 | .
CAWRGGGTNQPQHF | TGTGCCTGGAGAGGGGGAGGGACAAATCAGCCCCAGCATTTT | . | TRBJ1-5 | TRBV30 | .
CASSFSGEQPQHF | TGTGCCAGCAGCTTTTCCGGGGAGCAGCCCCAGCATTTT | . | TRBJ1-5 | TRBV5-4 | .
CASREGGMDTQYF | TGTGCCAGTAGGGAGGGGGGGATGGATACGCAGTATTTT | . | TRBJ2-3 | TRBV19 | .
CASSPRRQGGVSNEQYF | TGTGCCAGTAGTCCTCGTCGACAGGGTGGAGTTTCTAACGAGCAGTACTTC | TRBD1 | TRBJ2-7 | TRBV19 | .
CASSPEVGWERDTQYF | TGTGCCAGCAGCCCCGAAGTCGGCTGGGAGAGGGATACGCAGTATTTT | . | TRBJ2-3 | TRBV7-3 | once
CASSLGSGSSYNEQFF | TGTGCCAGCAGCTTGGGGAGCGGGAGCTCCTACAATGAGCAGTTCTTC | TRBD2 | TRBJ2-1 | TRBV5-4 | few
CASSPTGNEITEAFF | TGTGCCAGCAGCCCGACAGGGAACGAGATCACTGAAGCTTTCTTT | TRBD1 | TRBJ1-1 | TRBV7-2 | .
CASSLGQGMNTEAFF | TGTGCCAGCAGCTTAGGACAGGGAATGAACACTGAAGCTTTCTTT | TRBD1 | TRBJ1-1 | TRBV7-2 | .